This T cell receptor beta chain was sequenced during a study of T cells in Graves' hyperthyroidism and ophthalmopathy. Patients were excluded for uncontrolled infection, other autoimmune disease, pregnancy or lactation. The PBMCs studied were ones that came from about 10 ml fresh peripheral blood. Study-level results: Blood also carried most thyroid clonotypes expanded above 0.001.

A few counts support this clonotype. What it recognizes is unknown. Amplification of TCR beta CDR3 regions was performed using RNA transcripts as template. First-round RT-PCR of the TCR CDR3 relied on the HTBI primer set. TCRdb analysed the multiplex PCR reads with MiXCR anew, one entry per CDR3 protein. The table records 300,000 to 450,000 distinct CDR3 sequences, about 15% of them present only once. J was trimmed by 9 bases and V by 6 bases; bases with no gene match: 7. CDR3 length: 14 residues. Sequences were obtained from blood. The sequence derives from a woman aged 25 to 39 with Graves' hyperthyroidism. This sequence joins TRBV12-3 or TRBV12-4 and TRBJ1-6, with TRBD1 identical over 8 bases. The CDR3 spells CASRLDRVSSPLHF. The CDR3 DNA reads TGTGCCAGCAGACTGGACAGGGTTAGTTCACCCCTCCACTTT.